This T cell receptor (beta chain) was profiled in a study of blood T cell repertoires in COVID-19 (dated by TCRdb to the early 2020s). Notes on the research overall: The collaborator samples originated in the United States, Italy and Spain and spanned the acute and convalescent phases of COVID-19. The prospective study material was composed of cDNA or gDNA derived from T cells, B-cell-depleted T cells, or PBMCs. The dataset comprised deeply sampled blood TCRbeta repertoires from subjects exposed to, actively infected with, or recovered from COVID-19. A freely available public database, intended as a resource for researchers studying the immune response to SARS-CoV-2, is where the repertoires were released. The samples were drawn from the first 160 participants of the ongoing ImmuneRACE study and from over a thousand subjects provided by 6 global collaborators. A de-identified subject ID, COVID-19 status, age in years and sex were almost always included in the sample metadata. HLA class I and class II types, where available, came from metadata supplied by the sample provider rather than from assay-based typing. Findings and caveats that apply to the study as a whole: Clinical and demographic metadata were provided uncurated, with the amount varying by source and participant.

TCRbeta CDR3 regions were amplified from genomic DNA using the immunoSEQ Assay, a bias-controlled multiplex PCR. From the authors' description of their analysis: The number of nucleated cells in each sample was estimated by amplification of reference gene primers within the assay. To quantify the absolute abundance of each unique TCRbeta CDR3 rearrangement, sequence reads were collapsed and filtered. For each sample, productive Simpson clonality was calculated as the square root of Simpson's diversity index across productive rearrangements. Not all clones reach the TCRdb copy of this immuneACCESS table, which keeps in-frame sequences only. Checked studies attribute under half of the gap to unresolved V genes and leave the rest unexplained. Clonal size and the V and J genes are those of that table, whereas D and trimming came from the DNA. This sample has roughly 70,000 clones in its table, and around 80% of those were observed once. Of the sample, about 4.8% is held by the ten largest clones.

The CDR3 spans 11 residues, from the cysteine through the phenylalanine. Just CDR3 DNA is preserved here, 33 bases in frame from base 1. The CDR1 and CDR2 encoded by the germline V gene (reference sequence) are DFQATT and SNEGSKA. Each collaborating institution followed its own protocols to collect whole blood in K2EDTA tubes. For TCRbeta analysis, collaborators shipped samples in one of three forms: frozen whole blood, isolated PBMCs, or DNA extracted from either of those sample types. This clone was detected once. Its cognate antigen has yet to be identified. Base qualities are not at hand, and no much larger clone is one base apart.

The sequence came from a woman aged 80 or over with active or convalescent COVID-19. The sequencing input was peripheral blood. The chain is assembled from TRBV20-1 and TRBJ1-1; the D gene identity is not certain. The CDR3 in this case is CRIAAGTEAFF. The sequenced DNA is TGCAGAATAGCGGCGGGCACTGAAGCTTTCTTT.